A single sample gave rise to the 21 T cell receptor beta chains below, sequenced in a study of blood T cell repertoires in COVID-19. The table came from immunoSEQ multiplex PCR; TCRdb's copy has only in-frame clones and leaves some out. The sample consists of about 39,000 clones, 75% to 90% of them appearing once. Sequencing was performed on peripheral blood. Every receptor here comes from a man in his forties or fifties with active or convalescent COVID-19.

The chain couples TRBV2 to TRBJ1-1; D is undetermined. Germline V gene data show CDR1 as SNHLY and CDR2 as FYNNEI. The CDR3 sequence is 12 residues long. V lost 6 bases to trimming and J lost 1 base, with 6 bases between them. The CDR3 DNA is TGTGCCAGCAGCACACAGAACACTGAAGCTTTCTTT. This sequence encodes CASSTQNTEAFF.

This CDR3 is CASSQRDRAREGPDTQYF. The CDR3 DNA follows: TGTGCCAGCAGCCAAAGGGACAGGGCGCGGGAGGGCCCAGATACGCAGTATTTT. The rearrangement uses TRBV4-2 and TRBJ2-3; the D gene could be TRBD1 or TRBD2 (9 bases each). Trimming took 2 bases from V and 4 from J, leaving 22 bases between them. The CDR3 is 18 amino acids. Germline CDR1 reads LGHNA; CDR2 reads YNFKEQ.

The chain joins TRBV10-1 to TRBJ2-3; TRBD1 matches at 9 bases. This CDR3 is 14 amino acids long. V dropped 6 bases and J dropped 1; count of bases not matched to a gene: 2. Germline V gene sequence: CDR1 WNHNN, CDR2 SYGVQD (reference sequence). The CDR3 loop is CASSRDRGTDTQYF. Here the CDR3 DNA reads TGCGCCAGCAGCCGGGACAGGGGCACAGATACGCAGTATTTT.

The chain has TRBV28 and TRBJ2-7, with 11 bases aligning to TRBD2. J was trimmed by 3 bases and V by 4 bases; bases with no gene match: 5. The CDR3 is 15 amino acids. Germline CDR1 MDHEN, CDR2 SYDVKM. CDR3 amino acids: CASSSQGLAGYEQYV. The CDR3, as DNA: TGTGCCAGCAGTTCCCAAGGACTAGCGGGCTACGAGCAGTACGTC.

The V call is TRBV2, the J call TRBJ2-3; a possible D gene is TRBD2 (6 bases). The CDR3 length is 14 residues. V dropped 3 bases and J dropped 5 bases, with 12 bases sitting between them. CDR1 and CDR2 (germline): SNHLY, FYNNEI. This CDR3 reads CASSDYGGGDTQYF. The CDR3 DNA sequence: TGTGCCAGCAGTGATTATGGGGGAGGAGATACGCAGTATTTT. Supplemented by reference TRBV2 and TRBJ2-3, the full variable domain reads EPEVTQTPSHQVTQMGQEVILRCVPISNHLYFYWYRQILGQKVEFLVSFYNNEISEKSEIFDDQFSVERPDGSNFTLKIRSTKLEDSAMYFCASSDYGGGDTQYFGPGTRLTVL.

The chain has TRBV4-2 and TRBJ1-2; 8 nucleotides line up with TRBD1. This CDR3 is 15 amino acids long. Trimming at V came to 7 bases and at J to 6 bases, leaving 13 bases not matched to a gene. Germline CDR1 and CDR2: LGHNA and YNFKEQ. The CDR3 loop is CASNKVRTGRNGYTF. DNA of the CDR3: TGTGCCAGCAACAAAGTAAGGACAGGGCGAAATGGCTACACCTTC.

The chain is built from TRBV25-1 and TRBJ2-5; D is undetermined. Trimming cost V 4 bases and J 1 base, with 7 bases left between them. This CDR3 has 13 residues. Germline values: CDR1 MGHDK, CDR2 SYGVNS. CDR3 region: CASSGPFQETQYF. CDR3 in DNA: TGTGCCAGCAGTGGGCCCTTCCAAGAGACCCAGTACTTC.

The chain has TRBV12-3 or TRBV12-4 and TRBJ2-3, with TRBD2 matching over 7 bases. The junction had 9 bases not matched to a gene; V was cut back by 5 bases and J by 13 bases. This CDR3 has 12 amino acids. CDR3 nucleotide sequence: TGTGCCAGCAGTCGGGACTATTCAGAAGAGTATTTT. Its translation is CASSRDYSEEYF.

The J gene is TRBJ2-1, the V gene TRBV7-6, with 9 bases lining up with TRBD1. Germline-derived CDR1 and CDR2 are SGHVS and FNYEAQ. J was trimmed by 8 bases and V by 2 bases; bases with no gene match: 7. The CDR3 spans 15 residues. In nucleotides, the CDR3 is TGTGCCAGCAGCTTAACGGGACAGGGAATAGATGAGCAGTTCTTC. It specifies CASSLTGQGIDEQFF.

This clone occurred a few times. This sequence joins TRBV9 and TRBJ2-5, with a weak D call TRBD1 (5 bases). The V and J ends lost 0 bases and 5 bases respectively, with 14 bases between them. Germline V gene lookup returns CDR1 SGDLS and CDR2 YYNGEE. The CDR3 runs 15 residues. CDR3 in amino acids: CASSVAAFSGETQYF. The CDR3 bases are TGTGCCAGCAGCGTAGCGGCCTTTTCAGGGGAGACCCAGTACTTC.

This rearrangement joins TRBV18 to TRBJ2-5; weak D call: TRBD1 (5 bases). The CDR3 extends over 14 amino acids. V lost 2 bases and J lost 4, with 11 bases in between. The germline V gene encodes CDR1 KGHSH and CDR2 LQKENI. CDR3 DNA sequence: TGTGCCAGCTCACCAGGCTCGCAGGGAGAGACCCAGTACTTC. Protein product: CASSPGSQGETQYF.

Only a few counts were recorded for this clone. This chain connects TRBV3-1 (or the pseudogene TRBV3-2) to TRBJ1-2, with TRBD1 matching over 12 bases. Per the germline V gene, CDR1 is LGHDT and CDR2 is YNNKEL (reference sequence). With 0 bases clipped from V and 2 bases from J, the junction kept 1 base outside the gene matches. The CDR3 is 16 residues long. The CDR3 region has the DNA TGTGCCAGCAGCCAAGATGGGACAGGGGGCAACTATGGCTACACCTTC. Protein sequence: CASSQDGTGGNYGYTF.

CDR3 protein: CASSLKEGAGGYTF. In DNA, the CDR3 is TGTGCCAGCAGTTTAAAGGAAGGGGCAGGGGGCTACACCTTC. This chain joins TRBV27 and TRBJ1-2; the D gene is possibly TRBD1 (5 bases). This CDR3 is built from 14 residues. Germline CDR1 is MNHEY and CDR2 is SMNVEV (reference sequence). Trimming stripped 2 bases from V and 8 bases from J, with 15 bases between.

This chain connects TRBV7-9 to TRBJ1-5; D remains ambiguous. From germline, CDR1 is SEHNR and CDR2 FQNEAQ (reference sequence). This CDR3 spans 13 amino acids. V was trimmed by 5 bases and J by 7 bases, leaving 12 bases between them. The CDR3 DNA is TGTGCCAGCAGCCGAGGGTCTCAACAGCCCCAGCATTTT. This translates into CASSRGSQQPQHF.

This sequence joins TRBV11-2 and TRBJ1-2; the match to TRBD1 covers 9 bases. Germline lookup yields CDR1 SGHAT and CDR2 FQNNGV. This CDR3 comprises 16 residues. Trimming at V came to 4 bases and at J to 4 bases, leaving 10 bases not matched to a gene. The CDR3 bases are TGTGCCAGCAGCTCGACACAGGGGGCTTTTGCCTATGGCTACACCTTC. Translating it yields CASSSTQGAFAYGYTF.

This chain joins TRBV6-5 and TRBJ2-2; D is undetermined. V lost 5 bases, J lost 6 bases, and 13 bases lay in between. CDR1 is MNHEY and CDR2 is SVGAGI in the germline V gene. This CDR3 is built from 14 residues. CDR3 loop: CASSRTSESGELFF. DNA of the CDR3: TGTGCCAGCAGTCGCACGTCGGAGTCCGGGGAGCTGTTTTTT.

The chain recombines TRBV7-9 with TRBJ2-6; 7 bases agree with TRBD1. Germline trimming cut 9 bases from V and 0 bases from J; bases unmatched to any gene: 8. The CDR3 has 16 residues. CDR1 and CDR2 (germline): SEHNR, FQNEAQ (reference sequence). In DNA, the CDR3 is TGTGCCAGTGGCGCCACAGGGGCCTCTGGGGCCAACGTCCTGACTTTC. This gives the protein CASGATGASGANVLTF.

V and J are TRBV6-5 and TRBJ1-6; no definite D call. Looked up from germline, CDR1 is MNHEY and CDR2 is SVGAGI. This CDR3 is 15 amino acids long. V was clipped by 0 bases and J by 8 bases, with 11 bases between them. The CDR3, as DNA: TGTGCCAGCAGTTACTCTAGCTCTCTGGATTCACCCCTCCACTTT. This sequence encodes CASSYSSSLDSPLHF.

This clone occurred a few times. This chain joins TRBV15 and TRBJ2-3, with D possibly being TRBD2 (6 bases). This CDR3 has 15 residues. Germline CDR1 LNHNV, CDR2 YYDKDF (reference sequence). V lost 2 bases and J lost 0, with 9 bases in between. The CDR3 spells CATSRPSDSTDTQYF. CDR3 nucleotides: TGTGCCACCAGCAGACCTAGCGACAGCACAGATACGCAGTATTTT. The entire variable domain, with the rest obtained from reference TRBV15 and TRBJ2-3, is as follows: DAMVIQNPRYQVTQFGKPVTLSCSQTLNHNVMYWYQQKSSQAPKLLFHYYDKDFNNEADTPDNFQSRRPNTSFCFLDIRSPGLGDTAMYLCATSRPSDSTDTQYFGPGTRLTVL.

CDR3 residues: CASSMGAVEGQYF. CDR3 DNA: TGTGCCAGCAGCATGGGGGCGGTAGAGGGGCAGTACTTC. The chain joins TRBV6-5 to TRBJ2-7; TRBD1 might be the D (6 bases). CDR1 MNHEY and CDR2 SVGAGI come from the germline V gene. There are 13 residues in the CDR3. The germline V and J ends were trimmed by 6 bases and 9 bases, with 18 bases remaining between them.

This clone was observed a few times. The gene calls are TRBV27 and TRBJ2-5, with 15 bases lining up with TRBD2. This CDR3 has 17 residues. The germline V gene has CDR1 MNHEY and CDR2 SMNVEV (reference sequence). With 7 bases clipped from V and 4 bases from J, the junction kept 10 bases outside the gene matches. For the CDR3, the DNA is TGTGCCAGCACCTCCCATTGGACTAGCGGGGGGGGAGAGACCCAGTACTTC. It yields the protein CASTSHWTSGGGETQYF.